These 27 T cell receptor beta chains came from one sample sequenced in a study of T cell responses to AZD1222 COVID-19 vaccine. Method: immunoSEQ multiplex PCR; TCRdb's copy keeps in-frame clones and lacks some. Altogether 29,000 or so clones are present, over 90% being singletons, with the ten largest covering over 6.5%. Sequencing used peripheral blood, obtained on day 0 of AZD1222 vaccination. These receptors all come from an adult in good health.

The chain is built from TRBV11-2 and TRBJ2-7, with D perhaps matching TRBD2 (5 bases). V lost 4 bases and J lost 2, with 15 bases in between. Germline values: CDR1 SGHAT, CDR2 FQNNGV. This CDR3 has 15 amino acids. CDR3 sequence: CASSSPRGITYEQYF. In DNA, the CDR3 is TGTGCCAGCAGCTCGCCCCGGGGAATTACCTACGAGCAGTACTTC.

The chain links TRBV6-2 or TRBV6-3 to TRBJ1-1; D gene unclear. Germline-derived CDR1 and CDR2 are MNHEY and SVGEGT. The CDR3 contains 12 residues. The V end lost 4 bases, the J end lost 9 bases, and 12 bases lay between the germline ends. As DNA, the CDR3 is TGTGCCAGCAGTTTACCCAGGTTACAAGCTTTCTTT. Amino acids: CASSLPRLQAFF.

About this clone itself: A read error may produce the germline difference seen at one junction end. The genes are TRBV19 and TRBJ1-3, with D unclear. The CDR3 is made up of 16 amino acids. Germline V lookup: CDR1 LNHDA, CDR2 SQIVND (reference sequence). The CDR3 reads CASSLGRSISGNTIYF. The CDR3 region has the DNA TGTGCCAGTAGCCTGGGCCGATCCATCTCTGGAAACACTATATATTTT.

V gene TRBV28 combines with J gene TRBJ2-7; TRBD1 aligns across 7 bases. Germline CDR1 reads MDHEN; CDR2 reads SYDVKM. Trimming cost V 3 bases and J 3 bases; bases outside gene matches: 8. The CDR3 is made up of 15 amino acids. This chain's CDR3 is CASSFRWDSLYEQYF. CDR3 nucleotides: TGTGCCAGCAGTTTTAGGTGGGACAGTCTCTACGAGCAGTACTTC.

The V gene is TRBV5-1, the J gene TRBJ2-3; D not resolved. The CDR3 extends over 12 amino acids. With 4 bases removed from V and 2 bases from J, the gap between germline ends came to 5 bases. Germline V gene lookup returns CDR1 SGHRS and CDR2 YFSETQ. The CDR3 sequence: CASSPYTDTQYF. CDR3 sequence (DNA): TGCGCCAGCAGCCCCTACACAGATACGCAGTATTTT.

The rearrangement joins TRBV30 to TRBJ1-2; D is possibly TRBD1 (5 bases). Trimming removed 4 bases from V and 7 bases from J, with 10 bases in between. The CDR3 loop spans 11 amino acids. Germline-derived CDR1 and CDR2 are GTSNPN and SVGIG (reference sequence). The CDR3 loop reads CAWNSGGGYTF. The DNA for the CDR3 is TGTGCCTGGAATTCGGGGGGTGGCTACACCTTC.

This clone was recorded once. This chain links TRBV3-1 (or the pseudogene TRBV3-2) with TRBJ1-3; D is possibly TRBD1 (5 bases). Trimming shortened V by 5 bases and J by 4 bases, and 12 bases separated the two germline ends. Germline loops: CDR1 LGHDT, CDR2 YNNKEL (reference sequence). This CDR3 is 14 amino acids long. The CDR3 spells CASSIGALGNTIYF. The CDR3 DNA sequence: TGTGCCAGCAGCATCGGGGCGCTAGGAAACACCATATATTTT.

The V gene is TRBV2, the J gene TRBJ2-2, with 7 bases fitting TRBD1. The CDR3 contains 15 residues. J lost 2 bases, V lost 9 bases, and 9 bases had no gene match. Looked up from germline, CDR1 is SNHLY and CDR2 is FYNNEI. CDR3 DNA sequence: TGTGCCAGTTTGAACAACAGGGGCAACACCGGGGAGCTGTTTTTT. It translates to CASLNNRGNTGELFF.

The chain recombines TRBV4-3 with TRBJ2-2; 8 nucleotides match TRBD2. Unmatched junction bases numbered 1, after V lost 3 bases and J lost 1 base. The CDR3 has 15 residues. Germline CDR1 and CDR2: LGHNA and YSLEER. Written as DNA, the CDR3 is TGCGCCAGCAGCCAGGGGACTAGGAACACCGGGGAGCTGTTTTTT. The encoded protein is CASSQGTRNTGELFF.

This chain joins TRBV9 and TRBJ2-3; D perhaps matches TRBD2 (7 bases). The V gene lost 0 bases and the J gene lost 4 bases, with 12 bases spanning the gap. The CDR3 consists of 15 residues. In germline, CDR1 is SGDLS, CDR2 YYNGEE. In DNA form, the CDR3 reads TGTGCCAGCAGCGTAGAGGGGAGGGGGGCAGATACGCAGTATTTT. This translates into CASSVEGRGADTQYF.

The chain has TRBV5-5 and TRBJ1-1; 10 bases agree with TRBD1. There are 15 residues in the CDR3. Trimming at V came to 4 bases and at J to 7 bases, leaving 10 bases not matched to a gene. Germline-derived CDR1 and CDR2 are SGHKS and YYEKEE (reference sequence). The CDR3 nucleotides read TGTGCCAGCAGCCAACCCGGGACAGGGGCTAATGAAGCTTTCTTT. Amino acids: CASSQPGTGANEAFF.

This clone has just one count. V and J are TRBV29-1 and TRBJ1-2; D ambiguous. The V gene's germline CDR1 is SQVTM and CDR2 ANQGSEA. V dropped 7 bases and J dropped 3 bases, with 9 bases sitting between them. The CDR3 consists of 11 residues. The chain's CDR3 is CSASRDYGYTF. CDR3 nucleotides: TGCAGCGCCTCAAGAGACTATGGCTACACCTTC.

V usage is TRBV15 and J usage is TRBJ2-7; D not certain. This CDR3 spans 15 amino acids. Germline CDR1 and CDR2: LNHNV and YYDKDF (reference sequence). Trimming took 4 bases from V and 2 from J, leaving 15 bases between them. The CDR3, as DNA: TGTGCCACCAGCATAAGCCGGGCTCGCACCTACGAGCAGTACTTC. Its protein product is CATSISRARTYEQYF.

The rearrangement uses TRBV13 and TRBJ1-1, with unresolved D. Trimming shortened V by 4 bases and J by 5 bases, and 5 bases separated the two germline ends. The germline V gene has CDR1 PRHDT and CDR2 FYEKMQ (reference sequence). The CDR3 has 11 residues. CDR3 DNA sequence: TGTGCCAGCAGCTCATGGACTGAAGCTTTCTTT. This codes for CASSSWTEAFF.

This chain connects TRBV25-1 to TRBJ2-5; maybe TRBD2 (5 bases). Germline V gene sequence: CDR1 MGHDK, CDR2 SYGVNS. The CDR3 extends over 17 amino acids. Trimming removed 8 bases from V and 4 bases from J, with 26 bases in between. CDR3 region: CASLRVHLIRRAETQYF. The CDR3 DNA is TGTGCCAGCCTGCGGGTTCATTTGATCAGAAGGGCAGAGACCCAGTACTTC.

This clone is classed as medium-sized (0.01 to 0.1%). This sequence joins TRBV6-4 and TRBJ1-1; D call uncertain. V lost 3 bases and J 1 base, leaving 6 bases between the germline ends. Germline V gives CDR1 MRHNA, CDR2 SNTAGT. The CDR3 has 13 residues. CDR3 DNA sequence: TGTGCCAGCAGTGAAACGGAGAACACTGAAGCTTTCTTT. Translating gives CASSETENTEAFF.

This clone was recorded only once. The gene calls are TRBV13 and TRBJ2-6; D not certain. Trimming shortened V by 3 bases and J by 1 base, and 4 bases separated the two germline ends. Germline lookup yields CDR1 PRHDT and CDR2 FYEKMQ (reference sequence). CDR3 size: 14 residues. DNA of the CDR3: TGTGCCAGCAGCTTCCCGTCTGGGGCCAACGTCCTGACTTTC. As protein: CASSFPSGANVLTF.

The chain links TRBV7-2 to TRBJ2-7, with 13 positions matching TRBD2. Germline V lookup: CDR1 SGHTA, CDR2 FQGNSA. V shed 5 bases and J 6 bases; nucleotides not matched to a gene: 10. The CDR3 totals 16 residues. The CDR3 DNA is TGTGCCAGCAGCCAGACAAGACTAGCGGGAGGTGTCGAGCAGTACTTC. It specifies CASSQTRLAGGVEQYF.

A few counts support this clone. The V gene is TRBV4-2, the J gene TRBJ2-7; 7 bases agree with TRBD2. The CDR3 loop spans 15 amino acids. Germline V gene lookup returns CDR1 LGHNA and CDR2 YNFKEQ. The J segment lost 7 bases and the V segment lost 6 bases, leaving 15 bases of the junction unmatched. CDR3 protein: CASSPRGAGPKEQYF. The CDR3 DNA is TGTGCCAGCAGTCCTCGGGGAGCGGGGCCCAAGGAGCAGTACTTC.

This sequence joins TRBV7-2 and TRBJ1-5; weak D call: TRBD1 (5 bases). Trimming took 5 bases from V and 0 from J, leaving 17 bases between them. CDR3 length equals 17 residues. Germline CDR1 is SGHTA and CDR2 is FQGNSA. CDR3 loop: CASSLTGRPRSNQPQHF. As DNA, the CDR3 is TGTGCCAGCAGCCTGACGGGGCGGCCCCGTAGCAATCAGCCCCAGCATTTT.

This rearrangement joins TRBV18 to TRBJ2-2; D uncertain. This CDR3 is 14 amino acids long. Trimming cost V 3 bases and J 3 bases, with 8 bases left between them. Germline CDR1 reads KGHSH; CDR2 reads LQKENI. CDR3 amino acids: CASSPYQDTGELFF. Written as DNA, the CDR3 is TGTGCCAGCTCACCGTACCAGGACACCGGGGAGCTGTTTTTT.

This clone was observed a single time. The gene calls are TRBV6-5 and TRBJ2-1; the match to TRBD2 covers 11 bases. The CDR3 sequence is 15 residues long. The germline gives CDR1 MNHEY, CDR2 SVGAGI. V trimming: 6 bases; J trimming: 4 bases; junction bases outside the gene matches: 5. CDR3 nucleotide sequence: TGTGCCAGCAGCCCCGGGACTAGCGGTTACAATGAGCAGTTCTTC. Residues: CASSPGTSGYNEQFF.

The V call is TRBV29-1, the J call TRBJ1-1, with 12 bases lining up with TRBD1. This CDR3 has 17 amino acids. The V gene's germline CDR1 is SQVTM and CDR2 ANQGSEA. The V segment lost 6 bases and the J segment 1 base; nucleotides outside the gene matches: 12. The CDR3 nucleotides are TGCAGCGTCGTCCCGGGACAGGGGGCTTTCAGGAACACTGAAGCTTTCTTT. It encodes CSVVPGQGAFRNTEAFF.

This chain's CDR3 is CASSLAGLAGGEQYF. The CDR3, as DNA: TGTGCCAGCAGTTTAGCGGGACTAGCGGGGGGGGAGCAGTACTTC. This chain uses TRBV28 with TRBJ2-7; 16 nucleotides align to TRBD2. V was clipped by 2 bases and J by 7 bases; unmatched bases: 2. Germline V gene data show CDR1 as MDHEN and CDR2 as SYDVKM. This CDR3 region has 15 residues. The full variable domain, its missing parts supplied by reference TRBV28 and TRBJ2-7, is DVKVTQSSRYLVKRTGEKVFLECVQDMDHENMFWYRQDPGLGLRLIYFSYDVKMKEKGDIPEGYSVSREKKERFSLILESASTNQTSMYLCASSLAGLAGGEQYFGPGTRLTVT.

CDR3 loop: CASSQGGGLTARETQYF. Here the CDR3 DNA reads TGCGCCAGCAGCCAAGGAGGGGGACTGACCGCCCGGGAGACCCAGTACTTC. The chain carries TRBV4-3 and TRBJ2-5; D could derive from TRBD1 or TRBD2 (6 bases each). Trimming took 1 base from V and 5 from J, leaving 20 bases between them. There are 17 residues in the CDR3. From germline, CDR1 is LGHNA and CDR2 YSLEER.

Here the CDR3 reads CASNDGRMNTEAFF. The CDR3 DNA follows: TGCGCCAGCAATGATGGCAGAATGAACACTGAAGCTTTCTTT. The chain is built from TRBV5-1 and TRBJ1-1; D remains ambiguous. Germline loops: CDR1 SGHRS, CDR2 YFSETQ. Deletions cut 6 bases from V and 0 bases from J, with 12 bases between. The length of the CDR3 is 14 residues.

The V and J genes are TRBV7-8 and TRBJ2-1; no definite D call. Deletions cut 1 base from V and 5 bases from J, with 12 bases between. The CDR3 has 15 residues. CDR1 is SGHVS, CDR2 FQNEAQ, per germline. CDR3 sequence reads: CASSLELPYHNEQFF. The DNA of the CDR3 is TGTGCCAGCAGCTTAGAGCTGCCTTACCACAATGAGCAGTTCTTC.